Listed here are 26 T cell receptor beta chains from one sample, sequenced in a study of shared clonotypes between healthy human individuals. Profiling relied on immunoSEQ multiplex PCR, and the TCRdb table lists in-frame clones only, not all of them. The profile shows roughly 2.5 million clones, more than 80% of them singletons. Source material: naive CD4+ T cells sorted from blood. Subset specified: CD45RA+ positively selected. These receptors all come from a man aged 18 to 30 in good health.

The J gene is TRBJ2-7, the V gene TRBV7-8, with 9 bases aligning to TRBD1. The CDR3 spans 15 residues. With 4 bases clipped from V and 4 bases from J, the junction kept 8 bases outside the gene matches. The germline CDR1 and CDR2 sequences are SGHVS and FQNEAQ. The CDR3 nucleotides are TGTGCCAGCAGCTCCGAACAGGGGGCCGCATACGAGCAGTACTTC. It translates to CASSSEQGAAYEQYF.

CDR3 nucleotides: TGTGCCAGCAGCGTAATAGAAGGGCTGGGTGGCTACACCTTC. Protein: CASSVIEGLGGYTF. The chain has TRBV9 and TRBJ1-2; D unclear. Deletions cut 1 base from V and 7 bases from J, with 14 bases between. Germline V CDR1 and CDR2: SGDLS, YYNGEE. The CDR3 spans 14 residues.

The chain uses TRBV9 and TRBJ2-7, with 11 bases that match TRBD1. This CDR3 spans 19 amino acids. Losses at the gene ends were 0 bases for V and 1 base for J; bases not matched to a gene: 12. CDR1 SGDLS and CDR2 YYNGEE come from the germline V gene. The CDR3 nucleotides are TGTGCCAGCAGCGTAGATGGGACAGGGGGAGGAATAGCGTCCTACGAGCAGTACTTC. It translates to CASSVDGTGGGIASYEQYF.

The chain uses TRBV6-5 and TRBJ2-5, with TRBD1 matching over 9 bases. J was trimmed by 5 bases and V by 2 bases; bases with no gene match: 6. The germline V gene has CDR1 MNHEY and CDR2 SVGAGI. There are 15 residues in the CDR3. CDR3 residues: CASSYGTGRVETQYF. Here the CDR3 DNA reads TGTGCCAGCAGTTACGGGACAGGGAGAGTGGAGACCCAGTACTTC.

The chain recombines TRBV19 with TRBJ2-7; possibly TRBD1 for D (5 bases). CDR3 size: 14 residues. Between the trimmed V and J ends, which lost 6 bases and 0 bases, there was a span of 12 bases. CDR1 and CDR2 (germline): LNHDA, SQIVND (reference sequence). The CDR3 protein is CASRDTFTSYEQYF. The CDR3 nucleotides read TGTGCCAGTAGGGACACCTTTACCTCCTACGAGCAGTACTTC.

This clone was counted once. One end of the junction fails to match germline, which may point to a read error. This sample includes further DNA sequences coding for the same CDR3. The chain's CDR3 is CASSQEGGSHNEQFF. In DNA form, the CDR3 reads TGCGCCAGCAGCCAAGAGGGGGGCTCCCACAATGAGCAGTTCTTC. The genes are TRBV4-3 and TRBJ2-1; D may be TRBD1 or TRBD2 (6 bases each). The germline gives CDR1 LGHNA, CDR2 YSLEER. This CDR3 is built from 15 residues.

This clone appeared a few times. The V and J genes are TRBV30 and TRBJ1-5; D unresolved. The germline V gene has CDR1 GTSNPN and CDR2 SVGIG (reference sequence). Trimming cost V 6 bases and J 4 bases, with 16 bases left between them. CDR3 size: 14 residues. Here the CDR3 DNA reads TGTGCCTGCCGAGTGCCCCTTGGGAATCAGCCCCAGCATTTT. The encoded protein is CACRVPLGNQPQHF.

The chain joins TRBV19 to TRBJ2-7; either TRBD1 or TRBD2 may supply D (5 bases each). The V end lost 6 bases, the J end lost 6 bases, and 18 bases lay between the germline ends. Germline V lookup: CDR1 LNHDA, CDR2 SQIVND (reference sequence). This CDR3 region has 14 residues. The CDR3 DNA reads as TGTGCCAGTAGGGACCGGGTCTGGGGGACCGAGCAGTACTTC. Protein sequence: CASRDRVWGTEQYF.

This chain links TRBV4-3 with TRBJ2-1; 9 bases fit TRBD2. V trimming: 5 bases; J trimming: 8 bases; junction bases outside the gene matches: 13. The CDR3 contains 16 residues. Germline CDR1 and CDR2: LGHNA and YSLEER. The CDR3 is CASSDRGSGRPDEQFF. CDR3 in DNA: TGCGCCAGCAGCGACAGAGGAAGCGGGAGGCCTGATGAGCAGTTCTTC.

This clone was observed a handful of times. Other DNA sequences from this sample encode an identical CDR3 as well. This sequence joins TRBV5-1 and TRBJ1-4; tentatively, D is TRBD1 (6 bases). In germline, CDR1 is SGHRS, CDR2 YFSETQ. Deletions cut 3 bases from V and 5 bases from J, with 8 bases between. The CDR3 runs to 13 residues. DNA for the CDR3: TGCGCCAGCAGCTCCCAGGGGAATGAAAAACTGTTTTTT. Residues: CASSSQGNEKLFF.

CDR3 coding DNA: TGTGCCAGCAGCTCACCGGGGACAGGGGAAAATGAAAAACTGTTTTTT. It is translated as CASSSPGTGENEKLFF. The V gene is TRBV7-9, the J gene TRBJ1-4, with 10 bases identical to TRBD1. J was trimmed by 5 bases and V by 4 bases; bases with no gene match: 7. The CDR3 is 16 amino acids. Germline V lookup: CDR1 SEHNR, CDR2 FQNEAQ (reference sequence).

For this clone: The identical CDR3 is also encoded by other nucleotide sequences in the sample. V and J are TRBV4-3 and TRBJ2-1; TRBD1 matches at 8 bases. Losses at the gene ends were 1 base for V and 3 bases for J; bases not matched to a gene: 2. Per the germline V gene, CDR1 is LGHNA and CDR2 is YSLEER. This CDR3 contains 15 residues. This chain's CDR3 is CASSQGQGLYNEQFF. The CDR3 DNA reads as TGCGCCAGCAGCCAAGGACAGGGGCTCTACAATGAGCAGTTCTTC.

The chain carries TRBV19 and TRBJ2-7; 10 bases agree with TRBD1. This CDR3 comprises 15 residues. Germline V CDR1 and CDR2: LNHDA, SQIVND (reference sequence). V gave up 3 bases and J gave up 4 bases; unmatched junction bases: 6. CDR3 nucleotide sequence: TGTGCCAGTAGTATCCTGACAGGGGGCAAGTACGAGCAGTACTTC. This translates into CASSILTGGKYEQYF. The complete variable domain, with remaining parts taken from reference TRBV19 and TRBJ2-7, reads DGGITQSPKYLFRKEGQNVTLSCEQNLNHDAMYWYRQDPGQGLRLIYYSQIVNDFQKGDIAEGYSVSREKKESFPLTVTSAQKNPTAFYLCASSILTGGKYEQYFGPGTRLTVT.

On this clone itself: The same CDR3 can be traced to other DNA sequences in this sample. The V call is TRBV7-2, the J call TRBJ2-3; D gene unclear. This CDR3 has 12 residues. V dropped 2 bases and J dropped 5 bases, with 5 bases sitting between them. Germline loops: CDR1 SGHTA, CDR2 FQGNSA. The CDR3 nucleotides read TGTGCCAGCAGCTTATACGTAGATACGCAGTATTTT. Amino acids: CASSLYVDTQYF.

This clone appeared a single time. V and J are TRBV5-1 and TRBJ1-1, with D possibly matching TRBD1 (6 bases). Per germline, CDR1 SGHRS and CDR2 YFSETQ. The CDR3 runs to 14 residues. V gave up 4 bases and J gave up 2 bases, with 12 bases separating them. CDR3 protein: CASSPGAANTEAFF. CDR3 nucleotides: TGCGCCAGCAGCCCGGGGGCGGCAAACACTGAAGCTTTCTTT.

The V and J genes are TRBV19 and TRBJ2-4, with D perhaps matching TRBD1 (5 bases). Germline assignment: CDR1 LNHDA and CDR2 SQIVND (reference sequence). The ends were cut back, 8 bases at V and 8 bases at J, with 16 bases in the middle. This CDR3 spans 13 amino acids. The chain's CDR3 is CASQGRPAYIQYF. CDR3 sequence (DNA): TGTGCCAGTCAGGGCCGCCCCGCGTACATTCAGTACTTC.

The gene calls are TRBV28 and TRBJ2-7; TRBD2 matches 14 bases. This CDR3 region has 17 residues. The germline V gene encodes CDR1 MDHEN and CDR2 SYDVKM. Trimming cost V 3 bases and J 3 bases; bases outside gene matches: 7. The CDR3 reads CASSFAGLAGDLYEQYF. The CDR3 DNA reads TGTGCCAGCAGTTTCGCGGGACTAGCGGGGGACCTCTACGAGCAGTACTTC.

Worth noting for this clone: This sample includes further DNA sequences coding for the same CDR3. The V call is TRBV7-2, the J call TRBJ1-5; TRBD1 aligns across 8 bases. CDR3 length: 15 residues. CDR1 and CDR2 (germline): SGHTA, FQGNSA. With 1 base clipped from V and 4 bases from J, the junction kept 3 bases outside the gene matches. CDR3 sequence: CASSLGTGINQPQHF. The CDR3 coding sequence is TGTGCCAGCAGCTTAGGGACAGGGATTAATCAGCCCCAGCATTTT.

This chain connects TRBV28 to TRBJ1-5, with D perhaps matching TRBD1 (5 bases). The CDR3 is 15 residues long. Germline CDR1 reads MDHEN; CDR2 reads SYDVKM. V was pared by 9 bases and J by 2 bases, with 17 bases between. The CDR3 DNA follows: TGTGCCAGTATTTTATCGGGGGGGGGCAATCAGCCCCAGCATTTT. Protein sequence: CASILSGGGNQPQHF.

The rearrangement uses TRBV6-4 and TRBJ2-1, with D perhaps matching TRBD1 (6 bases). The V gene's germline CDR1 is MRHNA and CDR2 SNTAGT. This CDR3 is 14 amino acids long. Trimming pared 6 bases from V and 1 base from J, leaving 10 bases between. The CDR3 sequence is CASSPGQSYNEQFF. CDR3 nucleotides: TGTGCCAGCAGCCCAGGACAGTCCTACAATGAGCAGTTCTTC.

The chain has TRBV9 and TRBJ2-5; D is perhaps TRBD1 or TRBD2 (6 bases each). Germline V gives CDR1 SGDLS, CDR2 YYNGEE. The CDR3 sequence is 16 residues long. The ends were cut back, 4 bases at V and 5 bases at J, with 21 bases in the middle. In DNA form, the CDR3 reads TGTGCCAGCAGCAGATTGACGGGGGACATCGGGGAGACCCAGTACTTC. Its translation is CASSRLTGDIGETQYF.

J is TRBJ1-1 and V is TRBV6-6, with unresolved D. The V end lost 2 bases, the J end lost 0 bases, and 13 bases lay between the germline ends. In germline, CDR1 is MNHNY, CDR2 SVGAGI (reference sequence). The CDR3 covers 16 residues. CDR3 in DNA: TGTGCCAGCAGTTACCTGGCAGGATCTATGAACACTGAAGCTTTCTTT. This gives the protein CASSYLAGSMNTEAFF.

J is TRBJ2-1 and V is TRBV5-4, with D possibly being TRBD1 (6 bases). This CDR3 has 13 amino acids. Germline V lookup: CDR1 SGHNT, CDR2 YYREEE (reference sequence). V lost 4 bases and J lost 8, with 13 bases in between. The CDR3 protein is CASSQQGTDEQFF. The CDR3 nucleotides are TGTGCCAGCAGCCAACAGGGTACGGATGAGCAGTTCTTC.

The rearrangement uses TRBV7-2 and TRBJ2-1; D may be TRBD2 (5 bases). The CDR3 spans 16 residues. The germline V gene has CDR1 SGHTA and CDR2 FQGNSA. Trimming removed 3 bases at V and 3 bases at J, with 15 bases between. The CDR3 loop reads CASSFPGGLGYNEQFF. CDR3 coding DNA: TGTGCCAGCAGCTTTCCCGGAGGACTTGGCTACAATGAGCAGTTCTTC. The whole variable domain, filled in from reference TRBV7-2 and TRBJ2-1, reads GAGVSQSPSNKVTEKGKDVELRCDPISGHTALYWYRQSLGQGLEFLIYFQGNSAPDKSGLPSDRFSAERTGGSVSTLTIQRTQQEDSAVYLCASSFPGGLGYNEQFFGPGTRLTVL.

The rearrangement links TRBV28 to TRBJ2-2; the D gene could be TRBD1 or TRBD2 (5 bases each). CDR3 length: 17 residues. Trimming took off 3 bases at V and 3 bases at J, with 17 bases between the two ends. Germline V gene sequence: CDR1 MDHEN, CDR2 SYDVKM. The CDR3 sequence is CASSFPGPTWDTGELFF. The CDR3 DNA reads TGTGCCAGCAGTTTCCCGGGACCGACCTGGGACACCGGGGAGCTGTTTTTT.

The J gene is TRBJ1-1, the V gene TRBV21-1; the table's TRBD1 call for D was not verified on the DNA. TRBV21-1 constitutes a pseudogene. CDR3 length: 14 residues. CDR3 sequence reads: CASSSTEVNTEAFF. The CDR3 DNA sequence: TGTGCCAGCAGCAGTACAGAAGTTAACACTGAAGCTTTCTTT.